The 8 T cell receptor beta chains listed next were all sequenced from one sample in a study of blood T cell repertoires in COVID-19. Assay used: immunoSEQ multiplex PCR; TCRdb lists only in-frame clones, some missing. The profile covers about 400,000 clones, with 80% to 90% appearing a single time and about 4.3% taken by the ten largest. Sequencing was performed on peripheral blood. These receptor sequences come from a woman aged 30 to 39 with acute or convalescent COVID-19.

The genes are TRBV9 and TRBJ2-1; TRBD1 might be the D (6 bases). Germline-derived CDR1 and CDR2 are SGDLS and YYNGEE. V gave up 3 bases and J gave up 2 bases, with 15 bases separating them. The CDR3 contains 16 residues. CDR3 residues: CASSAEDSGPYNEQFF. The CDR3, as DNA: TGTGCCAGCAGCGCGGAGGACAGCGGTCCCTACAATGAGCAGTTCTTC.

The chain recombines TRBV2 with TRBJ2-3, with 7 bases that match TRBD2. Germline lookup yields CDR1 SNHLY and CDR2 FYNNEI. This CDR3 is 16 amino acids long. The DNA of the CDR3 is TGTGCTTGGCACGTAGTGCGCGGGGGATTATCAGATACGCAGTATTTT. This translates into CAWHVVRGGLSDTQYF.

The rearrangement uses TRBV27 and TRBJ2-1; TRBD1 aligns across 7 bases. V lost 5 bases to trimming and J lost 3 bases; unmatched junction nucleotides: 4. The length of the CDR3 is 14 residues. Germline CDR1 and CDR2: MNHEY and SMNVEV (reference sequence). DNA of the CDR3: TGTGCCAGCAGTCCCAGACAGGGCTACAATGAGCAGTTCTTC. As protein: CASSPRQGYNEQFF.

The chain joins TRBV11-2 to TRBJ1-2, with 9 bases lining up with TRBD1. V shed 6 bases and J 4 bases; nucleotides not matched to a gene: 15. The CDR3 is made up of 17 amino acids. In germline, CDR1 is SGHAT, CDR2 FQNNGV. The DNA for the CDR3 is TGTGCCAGCAGTCCACTTCGTACCGGGACAGGGATCTATGGCTACACCTTC. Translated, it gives CASSPLRTGTGIYGYTF.

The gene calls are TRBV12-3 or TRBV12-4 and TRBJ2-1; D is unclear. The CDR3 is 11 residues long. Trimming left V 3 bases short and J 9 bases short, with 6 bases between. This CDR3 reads CASSFESEQFF. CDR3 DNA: TGTGCCAGCAGTTTCGAGAGTGAGCAGTTCTTC.

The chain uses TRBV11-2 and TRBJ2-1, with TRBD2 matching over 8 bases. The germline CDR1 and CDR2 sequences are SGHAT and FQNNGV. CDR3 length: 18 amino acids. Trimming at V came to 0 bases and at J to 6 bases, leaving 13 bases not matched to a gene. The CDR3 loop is CASSLDLRGGATLNEQFF. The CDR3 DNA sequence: TGTGCCAGCAGCTTAGACCTACGGGGGGGGGCCACTCTCAATGAGCAGTTCTTC.

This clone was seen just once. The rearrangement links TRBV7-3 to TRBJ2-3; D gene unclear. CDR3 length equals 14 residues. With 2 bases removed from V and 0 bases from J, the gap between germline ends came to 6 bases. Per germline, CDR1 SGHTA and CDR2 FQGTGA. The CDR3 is CASSLGVSTDTQYF. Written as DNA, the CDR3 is TGTGCCAGCAGCTTAGGAGTGAGCACAGATACGCAGTATTTT.

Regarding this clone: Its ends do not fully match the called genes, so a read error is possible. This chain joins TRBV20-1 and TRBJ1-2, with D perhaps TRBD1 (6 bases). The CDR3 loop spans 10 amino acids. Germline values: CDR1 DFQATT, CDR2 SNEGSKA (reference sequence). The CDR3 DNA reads TGCAGTGCCGTCTTCGGGACAACTATCTTC. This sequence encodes CSAVFGTTIF.